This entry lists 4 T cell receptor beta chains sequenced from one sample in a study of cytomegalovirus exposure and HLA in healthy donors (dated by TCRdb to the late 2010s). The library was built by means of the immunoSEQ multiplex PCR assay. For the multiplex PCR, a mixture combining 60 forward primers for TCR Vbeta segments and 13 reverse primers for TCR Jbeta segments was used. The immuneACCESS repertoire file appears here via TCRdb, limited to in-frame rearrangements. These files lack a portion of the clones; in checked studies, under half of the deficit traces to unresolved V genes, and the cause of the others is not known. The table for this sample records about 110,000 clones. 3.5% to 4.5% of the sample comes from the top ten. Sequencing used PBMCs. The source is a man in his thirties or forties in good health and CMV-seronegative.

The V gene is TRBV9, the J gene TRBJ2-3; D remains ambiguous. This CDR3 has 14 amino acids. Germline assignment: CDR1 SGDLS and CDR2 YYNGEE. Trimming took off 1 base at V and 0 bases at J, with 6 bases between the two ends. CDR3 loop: CASSVLVSTDTQYF. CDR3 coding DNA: TGTGCCAGCAGCGTACTAGTTAGCACAGATACGCAGTATTTT. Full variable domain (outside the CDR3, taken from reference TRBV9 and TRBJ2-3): DSGVTQTPKHLITATGQRVTLRCSPRSGDLSVYWYQQSLDQGLQFLIQYYNGEERAKGNILERFSAQQFPDLHSELNLSSLELGDSALYFCASSVLVSTDTQYFGPGTRLTVL.

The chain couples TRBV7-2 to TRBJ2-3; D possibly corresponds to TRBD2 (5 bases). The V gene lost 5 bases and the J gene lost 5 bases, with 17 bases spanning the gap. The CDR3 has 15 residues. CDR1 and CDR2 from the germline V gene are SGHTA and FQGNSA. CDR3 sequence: CASSQHARAGDTQYF. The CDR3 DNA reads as TGTGCCAGCAGCCAGCACGCTAGGGCGGGAGATACGCAGTATTTT.

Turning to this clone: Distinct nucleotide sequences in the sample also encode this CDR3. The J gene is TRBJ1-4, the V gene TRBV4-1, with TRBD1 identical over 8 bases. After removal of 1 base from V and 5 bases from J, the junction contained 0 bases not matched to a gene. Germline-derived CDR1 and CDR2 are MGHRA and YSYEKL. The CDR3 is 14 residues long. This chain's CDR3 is CASSQGQGNEKLFF. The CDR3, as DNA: TGCGCCAGCAGCCAAGGACAGGGGAATGAAAAACTGTTTTTT.

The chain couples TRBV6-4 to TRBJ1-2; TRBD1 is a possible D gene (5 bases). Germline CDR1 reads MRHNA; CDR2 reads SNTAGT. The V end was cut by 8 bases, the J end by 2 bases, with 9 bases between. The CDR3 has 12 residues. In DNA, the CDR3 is TGTGCCAGCGTCGGGGGAAACTATGGCTACACCTTC. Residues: CASVGGNYGYTF.